This section outlines one T cell receptor (beta chain) sequence together with its context. Trimming left V 1 base short and J 1 base short, with 10 bases between. From germline, CDR1 is SGHTA and CDR2 FQGNSA. The CDR3 is made up of 15 amino acids. This specimen belongs to a study of cytomegalovirus exposure and HLA in healthy donors. The PCR employed 60 Vbeta primers together with 13 Jbeta primers. Produced via immunoSEQ multiplex PCR; TCRdb's table is partial and in-frame only. In the table there are 150,000 to 200,000 clones, around 81% of which are singletons. The sequence derives from a woman aged 50 to 65 in good health and CMV-seronegative. The rearrangement uses TRBV7-2 and TRBJ2-5, with a tentative D call TRBD1 (6 bases). The sequencing sample was made of PBMCs. The DNA of the CDR3 is TGTGCCAGCAGCTTAGGGGGGCAGATCCAAGAGACCCAGTACTTC. Protein: CASSLGGQIQETQYF.